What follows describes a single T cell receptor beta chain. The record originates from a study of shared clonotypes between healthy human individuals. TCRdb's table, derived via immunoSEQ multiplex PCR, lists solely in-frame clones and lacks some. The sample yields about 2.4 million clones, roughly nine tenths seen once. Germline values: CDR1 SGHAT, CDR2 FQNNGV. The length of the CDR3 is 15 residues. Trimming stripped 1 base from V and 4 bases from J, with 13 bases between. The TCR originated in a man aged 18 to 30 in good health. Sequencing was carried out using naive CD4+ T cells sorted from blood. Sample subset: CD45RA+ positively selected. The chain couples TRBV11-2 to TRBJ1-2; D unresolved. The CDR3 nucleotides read TGTGCCAGCAGCTTAGGGACCGAAGCCCTCTATGGCTACACCTTC. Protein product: CASSLGTEALYGYTF.